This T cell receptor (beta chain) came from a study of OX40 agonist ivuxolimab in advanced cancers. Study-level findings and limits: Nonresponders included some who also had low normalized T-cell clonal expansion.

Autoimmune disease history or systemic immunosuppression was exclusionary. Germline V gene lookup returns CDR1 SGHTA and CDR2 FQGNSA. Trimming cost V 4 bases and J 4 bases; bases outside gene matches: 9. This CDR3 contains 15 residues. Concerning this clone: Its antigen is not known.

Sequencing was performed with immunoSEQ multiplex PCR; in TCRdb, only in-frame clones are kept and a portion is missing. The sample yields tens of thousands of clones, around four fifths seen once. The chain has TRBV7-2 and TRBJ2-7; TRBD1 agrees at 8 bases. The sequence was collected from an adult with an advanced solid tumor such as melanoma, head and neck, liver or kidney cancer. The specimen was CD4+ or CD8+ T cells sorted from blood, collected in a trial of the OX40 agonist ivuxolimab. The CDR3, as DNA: TGTGCCAGCAGCTCTGCCGGGACAGGATTTTACGAGCAGTACTTC. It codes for CASSSAGTGFYEQYF.